This T cell receptor beta chain was sequenced during a study of T cell repertoires in cytomegalovirus infection. Across the study: Through public TCR beta signatures, both CMV infection and matching HLA type were indicated.

This clonotype occurred a few times. Germline V CDR1 and CDR2: SGHTA, FQGNSA. V lost 6 bases to trimming and J lost 3 bases, with 11 bases between them. This CDR3 spans 13 amino acids. TCRdb reprocessed the reads with MiXCR, giving one entry per CDR3 protein. This sample carries some 680,000 distinct CDR3 sequences, 35% to 45% of them seen once, and the ten largest clones take around 2.8%. The receptor's source is a human donor in good health (CMV status not recorded). Some clones in this sample may be carry-over from other donors' samples. Sequencing used PBMCs. The chain has TRBV7-2 and TRBJ1-1, with D unclear. DNA of the CDR3: TGTGCCAGCAGTACCGGGCTCGACACTGAAGCTTTCTTT. Translating it yields CASSTGLDTEAFF. Based on the CDR3 plus reference TRBV7-2 and TRBJ1-1, the full variable domain is GAGVSQSPSNKVTEKGKDVELRCDPISGHTALYWYRQSLGQGLEFLIYFQGNSAPDKSGLPSDRFSAERTGGSVSTLTIQRTQQEDSAVYLCASSTGLDTEAFFGQGTRLTVV.